This paragraph reports one T cell receptor (beta chain). The antigen is unknown. The source of the sample is a study of cytomegalovirus exposure and HLA in healthy donors. Study-level results: Sequencing had likely introduced a cluster of highly shared sequence variants as an artifact. Association of some 18,000 TCR beta sequences with HLA alleles was found at 0.05 false discovery rate in a later analysis. Usually a TCR sequence was rare, but some public TCRs were found in many donors.

The V segment lost 7 bases and the J segment 0 bases; nucleotides outside the gene matches: 6. The CDR3 has 16 amino acids. Looked up from germline, CDR1 is GTSNPN and CDR2 is SVGIG (reference sequence). Healthy donors of bone marrow made up the group. Primers: 60 Vbeta forward and 13 Jbeta reverse. This table comes from immunoSEQ multiplex PCR, and its TCRdb copy is limited to in-frame clones, with some not included. This table has 180,000 or so clones, about 79% appearing once. What was sequenced was PBMCs. This sequence was found in a female donor in good health and CMV-seronegative. This sequence joins TRBV30 and TRBJ2-6; TRBD1 aligns across 10 bases. The CDR3 coding sequence is TGTGCCTTTGGACAGGGGGGAAGCTCTGGGGCCAACGTCCTGACTTTC. It specifies CAFGQGGSSGANVLTF.